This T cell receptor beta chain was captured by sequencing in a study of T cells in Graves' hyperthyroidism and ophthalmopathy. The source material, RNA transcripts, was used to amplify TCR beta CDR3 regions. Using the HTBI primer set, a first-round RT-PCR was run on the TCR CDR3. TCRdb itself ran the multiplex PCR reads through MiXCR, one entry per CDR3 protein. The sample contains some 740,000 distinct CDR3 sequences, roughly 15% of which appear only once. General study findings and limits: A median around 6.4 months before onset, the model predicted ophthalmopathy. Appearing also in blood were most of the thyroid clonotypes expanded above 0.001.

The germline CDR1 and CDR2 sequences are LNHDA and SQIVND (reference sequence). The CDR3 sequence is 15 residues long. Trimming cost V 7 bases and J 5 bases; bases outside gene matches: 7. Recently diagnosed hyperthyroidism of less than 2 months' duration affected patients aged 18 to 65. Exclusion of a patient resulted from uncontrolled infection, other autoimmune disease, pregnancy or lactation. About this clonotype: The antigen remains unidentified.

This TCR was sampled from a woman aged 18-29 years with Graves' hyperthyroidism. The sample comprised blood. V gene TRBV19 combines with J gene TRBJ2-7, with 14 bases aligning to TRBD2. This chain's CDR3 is CASTPGLAGAHEQYF. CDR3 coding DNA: TGTGCCAGTACCCCGGGACTAGCGGGAGCTCACGAGCAGTACTTC.